These 21 T cell receptor beta chains were sequenced from one sample in a study of cytomegalovirus exposure and HLA in healthy donors. PCR primers comprised 60 Vbeta and 13 Jbeta primers. Repertoires were generated with immunoSEQ multiplex PCR, while TCRdb's copy carries only in-frame clones and drops some. The sample consists of some 200,000 clones, 75% to 90% of them appearing once. Sequenced material: PBMCs. These receptors were obtained from a boy under 18 in good health and CMV-seronegative.

A remark on this clone: Other DNA variants within this sample encode the same CDR3. The rearrangement uses TRBV11-2 and TRBJ1-1; unclear D gene. This CDR3 is built from 13 residues. The V and J ends lost 2 bases and 1 base respectively, with 5 bases between them. CDR1 SGHAT and CDR2 FQNNGV come from the germline V gene. As DNA, the CDR3 is TGTGCCAGCAGCTTAATCAGGAACACTGAAGCTTTCTTT. Its translation is CASSLIRNTEAFF.

The chain has TRBV19 and TRBJ2-3, with D possibly being TRBD2 (5 bases). The germline CDR1 and CDR2 sequences are LNHDA and SQIVND (reference sequence). V lost 3 bases, J lost 4 bases, and 8 bases lay in between. The CDR3 is 13 residues long. Here the CDR3 DNA reads TGTGCCAGTAGTATGCGAGCGGCAGATACGCAGTATTTT. Its translation is CASSMRAADTQYF.

The V gene is TRBV7-2, the J gene TRBJ1-2; TRBD1 might be the D (6 bases). Trimming pared 4 bases from V and 6 bases from J, leaving 15 bases between. The germline V gene has CDR1 SGHTA and CDR2 FQGNSA. The CDR3 covers 14 residues. The CDR3 bases are TGTGCCAGCAGCTCGACGGCGGGGGCAAATGGCTACACCTTC. Its translation: CASSSTAGANGYTF.

This chain connects TRBV30 to TRBJ2-3, with D uncertain. Germline CDR1 is GTSNPN and CDR2 is SVGIG (reference sequence). V lost 0 bases and J 6 bases, leaving 7 bases between the germline ends. The CDR3 runs 12 residues. The CDR3 DNA is TGTGCCTGGAGTGTACGGTCGGATACGCAGTATTTT. This encodes CAWSVRSDTQYF.

This clone was seen a single time. The V gene is TRBV5-1, the J gene TRBJ2-6; 9 nucleotides match TRBD1. Losses at the gene ends were 2 bases for V and 7 bases for J; bases not matched to a gene: 7. The germline V gene has CDR1 SGHRS and CDR2 YFSETQ. The CDR3 spans 16 residues. The CDR3 reads CASSFGTGSSANVLTF. For the CDR3, the DNA is TGCGCCAGCAGCTTTGGGACAGGGAGTTCAGCCAACGTCCTGACTTTC.

This rearrangement joins TRBV6-5 to TRBJ1-3, with D uncertain. Trimming took 8 bases from V and 0 from J, leaving 5 bases between them. From germline, CDR1 is MNHEY and CDR2 SVGAGI. The CDR3 has 12 residues. CDR3 loop: CASGSSGNTIYF. The CDR3 DNA reads as TGTGCCAGCGGTAGCTCTGGAAACACCATATATTTT.

This rearrangement joins TRBV7-9 to TRBJ1-1; D possibly corresponds to TRBD1 (5 bases). V lost 5 bases to trimming and J lost 3 bases, with 10 bases between them. The CDR3 is 13 amino acids. CDR1 is SEHNR and CDR2 is FQNEAQ in the germline V gene (reference sequence). Here the CDR3 reads CASSPKGDTEAFF. The DNA of the CDR3 is TGTGCCAGCAGCCCCAAAGGGGACACTGAAGCTTTCTTT.

This chain uses TRBV5-1 with TRBJ1-6, with D unresolved. V shed 6 bases and J shed 0 bases, with 10 bases lying between them. There are 15 residues in the CDR3. The germline V gene has CDR1 SGHRS and CDR2 YFSETQ. The CDR3 DNA reads as TGCGCCAGCATGAGGACTGGCTCCTATAATTCACCCCTCCACTTT. It specifies CASMRTGSYNSPLHF. Full variable domain (remainder filled in from reference TRBV5-1 and TRBJ1-6): KAGVTQTPRYLIKTRGQQVTLSCSPISGHRSVSWYQQTPGQGLQFLFEYFSETQRNKGNFPGRFSGRQFSNSRSEMNVSTLELGDSALYLCASMRTGSYNSPLHFGNGTRLTVT.

The V gene is TRBV6-5, the J gene TRBJ1-2; 7 nucleotides match TRBD1. In germline, CDR1 is MNHEY, CDR2 SVGAGI. V trimming: 4 bases; J trimming: 6 bases; junction bases outside the gene matches: 8. The CDR3 has 14 amino acids. CDR3 bases: TGTGCCAGCAGTTCGGTCAGGGGGTTGGATGGCTACACCTTC. Its protein product is CASSSVRGLDGYTF.

In its sample, this clone was seen a few times. The chain recombines TRBV5-1 with TRBJ1-2, with 7 bases fitting TRBD1. Germline CDR1 SGHRS, CDR2 YFSETQ. The ends lost 2 bases at V and 6 bases at J; junction bases unmatched: 4. The CDR3 is made up of 13 amino acids. The CDR3 reads CASSFDRDHGYTF. CDR3 DNA: TGCGCCAGCAGCTTTGACAGGGACCATGGCTACACCTTC. The full variable domain, its missing parts supplied by reference TRBV5-1 and TRBJ1-2, is KAGVTQTPRYLIKTRGQQVTLSCSPISGHRSVSWYQQTPGQGLQFLFEYFSETQRNKGNFPGRFSGRQFSNSRSEMNVSTLELGDSALYLCASSFDRDHGYTFGSGTRLTVV.

Comment on this clone: This sample includes further DNA sequences coding for the same CDR3. This chain joins TRBV2 and TRBJ1-1; D is uncertain. CDR3 length equals 13 residues. V dropped 2 bases and J dropped 4 bases, with 8 bases sitting between them. CDR1 is SNHLY, CDR2 FYNNEI, per germline. The CDR3 bases are TGTGCCAGCAGTGAAAGAGGTTTCACTGAAGCTTTCTTT. It yields the protein CASSERGFTEAFF.

The V call is TRBV7-3, the J call TRBJ2-1, with TRBD1 as a possible D gene (6 bases). V was trimmed by 2 bases and J by 5 bases, leaving 16 bases between them. The CDR3 runs 16 residues. Germline V gives CDR1 SGHTA, CDR2 FQGTGA. CDR3 coding DNA: TGTGCCAGCAGCTTACCAGGGGCAAAGTTTGACAATGAGCAGTTCTTC. Translation gives CASSLPGAKFDNEQFF.

The chain combines TRBV6-5 with TRBJ2-5; D is unresolved. The CDR3 extends over 11 amino acids. CDR1 is MNHEY and CDR2 is SVGAGI in the germline V gene. V lost 5 bases to trimming and J lost 3 bases, with 4 bases between them. The CDR3 is CASSQKETQYF. The CDR3 nucleotides are TGTGCCAGCAGTCAGAAAGAGACCCAGTACTTC.

This clone came up a few times. This rearrangement joins TRBV5-1 to TRBJ1-2; 9 bases line up with TRBD1. V lost 5 bases and J lost 1; bases outside the gene matches: 3. In germline, CDR1 is SGHRS, CDR2 YFSETQ. The CDR3 is made up of 14 amino acids. DNA for the CDR3: TGCGCCAGCAGGGGGACAGGGTTTAACTATGGCTACACCTTC. Protein product: CASRGTGFNYGYTF. Complete variable domain (other parts from reference TRBV5-1 and TRBJ1-2): KAGVTQTPRYLIKTRGQQVTLSCSPISGHRSVSWYQQTPGQGLQFLFEYFSETQRNKGNFPGRFSGRQFSNSRSEMNVSTLELGDSALYLCASRGTGFNYGYTFGSGTRLTVV.

This clone appeared once. This chain connects TRBV7-2 to TRBJ2-7; D gene ambiguous. V lost 0 bases and J 3 bases, leaving 9 bases between the germline ends. CDR1 SGHTA and CDR2 FQGNSA come from the germline V gene. The CDR3 covers 14 residues. The CDR3 spells CASSLASRYYEQYF. CDR3 coding DNA: TGTGCCAGCAGCTTAGCATCCAGATACTACGAGCAGTACTTC.

For the CDR3, the DNA is TGTGCCAGCAGCTCGGCGGCGGGAAACACTGAAGCTTTCTTT. This encodes CASSSAAGNTEAFF. The chain recombines TRBV7-3 with TRBJ1-1; D is undetermined. Germline assignment: CDR1 SGHTA and CDR2 FQGTGA. Deletions cut 4 bases from V and 2 bases from J, with 11 bases between. This CDR3 is built from 14 residues.

V usage is TRBV5-1 and J usage is TRBJ2-3; D uncertain. Germline CDR1 reads SGHRS; CDR2 reads YFSETQ. The V gene lost 1 base and the J gene lost 2 bases, with 11 bases spanning the gap. The CDR3 runs to 15 residues. The CDR3 spells CASSLRVDTTDTQYF. For the CDR3, the DNA is TGCGCCAGCAGCTTGCGGGTAGATACCACAGATACGCAGTATTTT.

The chain links TRBV7-2 to TRBJ2-3; TRBD2 matches at 9 bases. The germline V gene has CDR1 SGHTA and CDR2 FQGNSA. The ends lost 4 bases at V and 0 bases at J; junction bases unmatched: 8. This CDR3 comprises 17 residues. CDR3 region: CASSWVAGVSSTDTQYF. The CDR3 DNA reads TGTGCCAGCAGCTGGGTAGCGGGGGTATCTAGCACAGATACGCAGTATTTT.

In its sample, this clone was seen a few times. This chain links TRBV11-1 with TRBJ2-7; 15 nucleotides line up with TRBD2. Germline loops: CDR1 SGHAT, CDR2 FQDESV (reference sequence). The length of the CDR3 is 15 residues. The trim removed 4 bases at V and 5 bases at J, leaving 3 bases unmatched. The CDR3 region has the DNA TGTGCCAGCAGCTCCGGACTAGCGGGGGGGCACGAGCAGTACTTC. It translates to CASSSGLAGGHEQYF.

CDR3 bases: TGTGCCAGCAGTCCTCATAGGGGGACAGGGGATTCCGAGCAGTACTTC. It is translated as CASSPHRGTGDSEQYF. This chain uses TRBV25-1 with TRBJ2-7; 10 nucleotides align to TRBD1. The V and J ends lost 5 bases and 6 bases, in that order; junction bases with no gene match: 13. The CDR3 sequence is 16 residues long. The V gene's germline CDR1 is MGHDK and CDR2 SYGVNS.

In its sample, this clone was seen a few times. V is TRBV4-2 and J is TRBJ1-1; TRBD1 might be the D (5 bases). V was shortened by 4 bases and J by 0 bases, with 18 bases between the two germline ends. The germline CDR1 and CDR2 sequences are LGHNA and YNFKEQ. The CDR3 extends over 17 amino acids. The CDR3 reads CASSPLFSTAMNTEAFF. CDR3 nucleotides: TGTGCCAGCAGCCCGTTATTCTCGACAGCCATGAACACTGAAGCTTTCTTT.